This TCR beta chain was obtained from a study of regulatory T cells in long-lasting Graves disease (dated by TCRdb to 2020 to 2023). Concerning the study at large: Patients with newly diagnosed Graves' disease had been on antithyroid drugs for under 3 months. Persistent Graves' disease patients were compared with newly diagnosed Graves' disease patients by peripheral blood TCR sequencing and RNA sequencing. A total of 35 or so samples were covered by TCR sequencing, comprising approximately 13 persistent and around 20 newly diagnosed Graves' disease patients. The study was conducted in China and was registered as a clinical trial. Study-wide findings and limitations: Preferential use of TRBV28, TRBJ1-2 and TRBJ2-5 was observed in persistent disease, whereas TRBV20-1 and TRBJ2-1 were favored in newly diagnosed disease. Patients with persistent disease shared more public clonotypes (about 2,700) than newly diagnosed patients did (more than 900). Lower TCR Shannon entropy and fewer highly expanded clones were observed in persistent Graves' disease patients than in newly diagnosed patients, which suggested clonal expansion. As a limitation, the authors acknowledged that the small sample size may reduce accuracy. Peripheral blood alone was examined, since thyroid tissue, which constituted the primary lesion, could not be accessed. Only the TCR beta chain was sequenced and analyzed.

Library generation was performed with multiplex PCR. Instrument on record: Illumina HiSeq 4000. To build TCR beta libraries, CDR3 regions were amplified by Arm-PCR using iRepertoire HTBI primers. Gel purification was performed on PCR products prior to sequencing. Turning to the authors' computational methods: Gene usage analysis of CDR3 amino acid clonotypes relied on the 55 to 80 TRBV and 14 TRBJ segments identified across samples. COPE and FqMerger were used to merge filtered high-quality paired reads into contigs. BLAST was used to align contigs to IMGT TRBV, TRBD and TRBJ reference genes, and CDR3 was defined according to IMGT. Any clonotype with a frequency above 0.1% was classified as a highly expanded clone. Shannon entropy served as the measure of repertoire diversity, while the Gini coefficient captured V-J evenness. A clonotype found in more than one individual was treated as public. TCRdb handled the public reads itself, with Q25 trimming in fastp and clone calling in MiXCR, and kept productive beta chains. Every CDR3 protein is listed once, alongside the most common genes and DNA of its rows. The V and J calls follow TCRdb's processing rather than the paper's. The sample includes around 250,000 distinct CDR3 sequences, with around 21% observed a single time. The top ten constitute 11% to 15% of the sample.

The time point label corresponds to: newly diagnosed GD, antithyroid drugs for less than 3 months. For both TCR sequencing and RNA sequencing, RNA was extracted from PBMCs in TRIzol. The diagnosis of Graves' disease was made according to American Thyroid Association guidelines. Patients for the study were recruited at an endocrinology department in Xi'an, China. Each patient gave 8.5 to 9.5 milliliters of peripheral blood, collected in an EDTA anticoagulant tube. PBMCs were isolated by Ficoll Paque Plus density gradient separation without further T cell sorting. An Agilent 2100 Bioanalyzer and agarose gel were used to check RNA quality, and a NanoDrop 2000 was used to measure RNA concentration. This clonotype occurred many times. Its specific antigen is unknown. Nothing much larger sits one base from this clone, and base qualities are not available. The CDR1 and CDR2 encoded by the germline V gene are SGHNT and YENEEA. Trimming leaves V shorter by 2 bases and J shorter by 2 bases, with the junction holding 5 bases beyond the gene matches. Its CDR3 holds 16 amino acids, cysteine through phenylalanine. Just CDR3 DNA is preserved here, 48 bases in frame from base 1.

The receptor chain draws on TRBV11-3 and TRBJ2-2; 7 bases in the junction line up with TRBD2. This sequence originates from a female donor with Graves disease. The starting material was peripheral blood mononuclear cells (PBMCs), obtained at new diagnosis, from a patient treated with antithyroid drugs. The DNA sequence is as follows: TGTGCCAGCAGCTTAAGCGGGACGCCTAACACCGGGGAGCTGTTTTTT. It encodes CASSLSGTPNTGELFF.